This paragraph covers one T cell receptor (beta chain) sequence. The record originates from a study of blood T cell repertoires in COVID-19. Some clones are missing from TCRdb's copy, which holds only in-frame ones; the method was immunoSEQ multiplex PCR. The repertoire holds roughly 300,000 clones, around 87% seen once, with around 8% in the top ten. Input material: peripheral blood. The TCR sequence derives from a woman aged 45-59 years who had recovered from COVID-19.

CDR3 DNA sequence: TGCAGCGTTGTCGACCAGCGCCCCGGGTTATGGGGCTACACCTTC. Protein: CSVVDQRPGLWGYTF. The rearrangement joins TRBV29-1 to TRBJ1-2; D gene ambiguous. Looked up from germline, CDR1 is SQVTM and CDR2 is ANQGSEA. This CDR3 comprises 15 residues. V was cut by 4 bases and J by 8 bases, with 23 bases left in between.